The 21 T cell receptor beta chains in this list originate from one sample, sequenced in a study of shared clonotypes between healthy human individuals. Sequenced by immunoSEQ multiplex PCR; TCRdb stores in-frame clones only, minus some. The sample holds 2 million to 2.5 million clones, 95% seen once. Sequences were obtained from naive CD4+ T cells sorted from blood. Subset noted: CD45RA+ positively selected. The receptors come from a man aged 18 to 29 in good health.

V usage is TRBV6-6 and J usage is TRBJ2-2; unclear D gene. Germline V gene data show CDR1 as MNHNY and CDR2 as SVGAGI (reference sequence). The CDR3 contains 14 residues. V lost 7 bases and J 3 bases, leaving 12 bases between the germline ends. CDR3 region: CASIGRSDTGELFF. The CDR3 nucleotides are TGTGCCAGCATCGGACGGTCCGACACCGGGGAGCTGTTTTTT.

The chain joins TRBV4-3 to TRBJ2-7; the D gene is possibly TRBD1 (5 bases). Looked up from germline, CDR1 is LGHNA and CDR2 is YSLEER. Trimming took 0 bases from V and 7 from J, leaving 10 bases between them. There are 13 residues in the CDR3. The CDR3, as DNA: TGCGCCAGCAGCCAAGACAGGGTAGGAGAGCAGTACTTC. Translating gives CASSQDRVGEQYF.

This rearrangement joins TRBV27 to TRBJ1-5; TRBD1 is a possible D gene (6 bases). The CDR3 loop spans 16 amino acids. Trimming took 6 bases from V and 2 from J, leaving 17 bases between them. Germline V lookup: CDR1 MNHEY, CDR2 SMNVEV (reference sequence). Here the CDR3 DNA reads TGTGCCAGCAGCCCCTTTTGGACAGCTGGCAATCAGCCCCAGCATTTT. It is translated as CASSPFWTAGNQPQHF.

V gene TRBV18 combines with J gene TRBJ2-1; 7 bases are shared with TRBD2. Germline V gene lookup returns CDR1 KGHSH and CDR2 LQKENI. The CDR3 consists of 15 residues. J was trimmed by 0 bases and V by 6 bases; bases with no gene match: 5. CDR3 region: CASSDREASYNEQFF. The CDR3 nucleotides are TGTGCCAGCTCGGACCGGGAGGCCTCCTACAATGAGCAGTTCTTC.

The CDR3 spells CASSLDIGSYNEQFF. In DNA form, the CDR3 reads TGTGCCAGCAGCTTGGACATAGGATCCTACAATGAGCAGTTCTTC. The chain uses TRBV5-4 and TRBJ2-1; no reliable D call. The germline V and J ends were trimmed by 0 bases and 1 base, with 8 bases remaining between them. Per the germline V gene, CDR1 is SGHNT and CDR2 is YYREEE (reference sequence). This CDR3 is built from 15 residues.

The V gene is TRBV21-1, the J gene TRBJ1-4. TRBV21-1 is a pseudogene segment. The CDR3 has 17 residues. The CDR3 region is CASSKARGERANEKLFF. The CDR3 nucleotides are TGTGCCAGCAGCAAAGCGCGCGGGGAGAGGGCTAATGAAAAACTGTTTTTT.

With regard to this clone: This sample also contains other DNA sequences that code for the same CDR3. V usage is TRBV27 and J usage is TRBJ1-6; D gene ambiguous. This CDR3 has 15 amino acids. Germline lookup yields CDR1 MNHEY and CDR2 SMNVEV (reference sequence). V lost 3 bases and J lost 0, with 6 bases in between. The CDR3 loop reads CASSFGSSYNSPLHF. DNA of the CDR3: TGTGCCAGCAGTTTTGGGAGCTCCTATAATTCACCCCTCCACTTT.

The gene calls are TRBV7-2 and TRBJ2-7; 11 nucleotides line up with TRBD2. With V trimmed by 1 base and J by 6 bases, 8 bases remained unmatched. The CDR3 covers 16 residues. Germline-derived CDR1 and CDR2 are SGHTA and FQGNSA. This CDR3 is CASSLVTSGSWAEQYF. CDR3 coding DNA: TGTGCCAGCAGCTTAGTTACTAGCGGGAGCTGGGCCGAGCAGTACTTC.

J is TRBJ1-5 and V is TRBV6-5, with D tentatively TRBD1 (5 bases). V dropped 6 bases and J dropped 6 bases, with 12 bases sitting between them. CDR1 MNHEY and CDR2 SVGAGI come from the germline V gene. CDR3 length: 13 amino acids. The CDR3, as DNA: TGTGCCAGCAGCGAGGGGAGGGTTCAGCCCCAGCATTTT. It codes for CASSEGRVQPQHF.

This clone was seen just once. V is TRBV29-1 and J is TRBJ1-1; D might be TRBD1 (5 bases). The CDR3 is 16 residues long. Trimming cost V 4 bases and J 7 bases, with 25 bases left between them. Looked up from germline, CDR1 is SQVTM and CDR2 is ANQGSEA. CDR3 bases: TGCAGCGTTGCCCCACTCTTATCCAGGGCAGGGAATGAAGCTTTCTTT. Amino acids: CSVAPLLSRAGNEAFF.

The V and J genes are TRBV5-1 and TRBJ2-7, with 7 nucleotides matching TRBD1. The CDR3 extends over 15 amino acids. Trimming cost V 1 base and J 3 bases; bases outside gene matches: 7. In germline, CDR1 is SGHRS, CDR2 YFSETQ. The CDR3 DNA sequence: TGCGCCAGCAGCTTGCTAGGGGACAGTTACTACGAGCAGTACTTC. As protein: CASSLLGDSYYEQYF. The entire variable domain, with the rest obtained from reference TRBV5-1 and TRBJ2-7, is as follows: KAGVTQTPRYLIKTRGQQVTLSCSPISGHRSVSWYQQTPGQGLQFLFEYFSETQRNKGNFPGRFSGRQFSNSRSEMNVSTLELGDSALYLCASSLLGDSYYEQYFGPGTRLTVT.

This clone has only one observation. One junction end does not reproduce the germline sequence, and a read error may be involved. The rearrangement uses TRBV7-9 and TRBJ2-3; 7 positions agree with TRBD2. The CDR3 runs 14 residues. Germline V lookup: CDR1 SEHNR, CDR2 FQNEAQ (reference sequence). CDR3 amino acids: CAISGNTSTDTQYF. DNA of the CDR3: TGTGCCATCAGCGGGAATACTAGCACAGATACGCAGTATTTT.

In the case of this clone: This sample includes further DNA sequences coding for the same CDR3. The chain links TRBV7-2 to TRBJ2-3; unclear D gene. CDR1 and CDR2 (germline): SGHTA, FQGNSA. This CDR3 has 14 amino acids. V lost 5 bases and J 2 bases, leaving 11 bases between the germline ends. The CDR3 DNA is TGTGCCAGCAGCCTCTCCGTATTCACAGATACGCAGTATTTT. Protein: CASSLSVFTDTQYF.

Note on this clone: At one end the junction does not follow the germline gene, possibly because of a read error. The chain joins TRBV7-7 to TRBJ2-1; a weak D match, TRBD2 (5 bases). Germline V CDR1 and CDR2: SSHAT, FNYEAQ (reference sequence). This CDR3 is 16 amino acids long. CDR3 sequence: CASSLALTDAYNEQFF. As DNA, the CDR3 is TGTGCTAGCAGCTTAGCGCTGACGGACGCCTACAATGAGCAGTTCTTC.

The chain carries TRBV11-2 and TRBJ1-5, with 9 bases matching TRBD1. V shed 5 bases and J 2 bases; nucleotides not matched to a gene: 4. There are 15 residues in the CDR3. Germline V gene sequence: CDR1 SGHAT, CDR2 FQNNGV. CDR3 nucleotide sequence: TGTGCCAGCAGCACGGGACAGGGAGGCAATCAGCCCCAGCATTTT. It codes for CASSTGQGGNQPQHF.

The V and J genes are TRBV7-9 and TRBJ2-1, with 9 bases aligning to TRBD1. The CDR3 has 15 residues. Germline assignment: CDR1 SEHNR and CDR2 FQNEAQ (reference sequence). Unmatched junction bases numbered 6, after V lost 0 bases and J lost 9 bases. CDR3 amino acids: CASSLAQKTGGEQFF. CDR3 bases: TGTGCCAGCAGCTTAGCCCAAAAGACAGGGGGTGAGCAGTTCTTC.

The chain employs TRBV19 and TRBJ2-7; D ambiguous. The V end was cut by 7 bases, the J end by 3 bases, with 13 bases between. This CDR3 region has 13 residues. From germline, CDR1 is LNHDA and CDR2 SQIVND (reference sequence). Here the CDR3 reads CASKEQMSYEQYF. The DNA for the CDR3 is TGTGCCAGTAAGGAACAGATGAGCTACGAGCAGTACTTC.

This chain uses TRBV4-3 with TRBJ1-2; 8 nucleotides line up with TRBD1. Trimming removed 1 base from V and 4 bases from J; junction bases left unmatched: 5. Germline V gene data show CDR1 as LGHNA and CDR2 as YSLEER. The CDR3 length is 15 residues. CDR3 residues: CASSQGSTGGYGYTF. The CDR3 DNA is TGCGCCAGCAGCCAAGGGTCCACAGGGGGCTATGGCTACACCTTC.

V gene TRBV7-8 combines with J gene TRBJ1-1; D remains ambiguous. CDR3 length: 14 amino acids. V was cut by 2 bases and J by 1 base, with 8 bases left in between. The V gene's germline CDR1 is SGHVS and CDR2 FQNEAQ. The DNA of the CDR3 is TGTGCCAGCAGCTTAAGGCCGGCGAACACTGAAGCTTTCTTT. Translating gives CASSLRPANTEAFF.

The J gene is TRBJ2-7, the V gene TRBV5-1; 9 positions agree with TRBD1. From germline, CDR1 is SGHRS and CDR2 YFSETQ. V trimming: 3 bases; J trimming: 6 bases; junction bases outside the gene matches: 10. This CDR3 spans 15 amino acids. CDR3 DNA sequence: TGCGCCAGCAGCTCGGGGCCGGGACAGGGCGGCGAGCAGTACTTC. It is translated as CASSSGPGQGGEQYF.

V is TRBV5-4 and J is TRBJ1-4, with D unclear. V lost 4 bases and J 1 base, leaving 11 bases between the germline ends. Germline V lookup: CDR1 SGHNT, CDR2 YYREEE (reference sequence). This CDR3 spans 15 amino acids. CDR3 nucleotides: TGTGCCAGCAGCCGAGCGGGAAGAACTAATGAAAAACTGTTTTTT. Its protein product is CASSRAGRTNEKLFF.